This T cell receptor beta chain was captured by sequencing in a study of blood T cell repertoires in COVID-19. V shed 6 bases, J shed 1 base, and the junction held 3 bases outside the gene matches. The germline CDR1 and CDR2 sequences are SQVTM and ANQGSEA. The CDR3 spans 15 residues. The assay was immunoSEQ multiplex PCR, and TCRdb's table has in-frame clones only and misses some. The sample lists about 150,000 clones; roughly four fifths were seen once. The clonotype originates from a human donor with acute or convalescent COVID-19. The donor label of this sample is uncertain. Input material: peripheral blood. This rearrangement joins TRBV29-1 to TRBJ2-2; the match to TRBD2 covers 12 bases. CDR3 sequence reads: CSVRGLAGNTGELFF. In nucleotides, the CDR3 is TGCAGCGTGAGGGGACTAGCGGGGAACACCGGGGAGCTGTTTTTT.